This TCR beta chain was documented in a study of control samples from healthy donors and cancer patients. Germline V gene sequence: CDR1 KGHSH, CDR2 LQKENI. CDR3 size: 13 residues. Trimming took off 3 bases at V and 5 bases at J, with 8 bases between the two ends. Sequenced by immunoSEQ multiplex PCR; TCRdb stores in-frame clones only, minus some. Here the sample spans roughly 94,000 clones, roughly 84% being singletons. This sequence was found in a man in his 70s with lung cancer. The genes are TRBV18 and TRBJ1-5, with D hard to call. Sequenced: PBMCs. As DNA, the CDR3 is TGTGCCAGCTCACCGGTTATGGATCAGCCCCAGCATTTT. Amino acid sequence: CASSPVMDQPQHF.